Below, 14 T cell receptor beta chains from the same sample are listed, as sequenced in a study of patients and donors after allogeneic stem cell transplantation. TCRdb re-called the RT-PCR reads through MiXCR, storing one row per CDR3 protein. This table holds fewer than 250,000 distinct CDR3 sequences, 11% to 15% found once. Sequencing was carried out using blood, either unsorted or a sorted T cell fraction (not recorded which). These receptors were taken from a human donor who was either an allogeneic HSCT recipient or a stem cell or donor lymphocyte infusion donor (not recorded which). It is not recorded whose cells these are; they may come from a transplant donor.

The V and J genes are TRBV11-2 and TRBJ1-5; the D is unclear. Germline V gives CDR1 SGHAT, CDR2 FQNNGV. Trimming took off 1 base at V and 4 bases at J, with 8 bases between the two ends. The CDR3 is 14 amino acids. CDR3 amino acids: CASSLGLSNQPQHF. CDR3 DNA sequence: TGTGCCAGCAGCTTAGGGCTTTCTAATCAGCCCCAGCATTTT.

V and J are TRBV20-1 and TRBJ2-1, with 11 bases identical to TRBD2. The CDR3 has 17 amino acids. J lost 4 bases, V lost 3 bases, and 11 bases had no gene match. CDR1 DFQATT and CDR2 SNEGSKA come from the germline V gene (reference sequence). The CDR3, as DNA: TGCAGTGCTAGGACCTTGGGGGGGACTAGCGGTTACAATGAGCAGTTCTTC. Its translation: CSARTLGGTSGYNEQFF.

The CDR3 DNA follows: TGCAGCACCGACAGGGGCCCCTACAATGAGCAGTTCTTC. Translating gives CSTDRGPYNEQFF. This rearrangement joins TRBV29-1 to TRBJ2-1; 8 positions agree with TRBD1. CDR1 SQVTM and CDR2 ANQGSEA come from the germline V gene. This CDR3 has 13 residues. Trimming cost V 8 bases and J 2 bases; bases outside gene matches: 5.

The table lists this clonotype with a few counts. The rearrangement joins TRBV5-1 to TRBJ2-7; D is tentatively TRBD1 or TRBD2 (6 bases each). Per the germline V gene, CDR1 is SGHRS and CDR2 is YFSETQ. V was cut by 3 bases and J by 4 bases, with 17 bases left in between. CDR3 size: 15 residues. CDR3 protein: CASSSPDRTKYEQYF. The DNA for the CDR3 is TGCGCCAGCAGCTCCCCCGACAGGACTAAATACGAGCAGTACTTC.

This clonotype was detected many times. The rearrangement uses TRBV14 and TRBJ2-3, with unresolved D. Trimming took off 1 base at V and 1 base at J, with 6 bases between the two ends. This CDR3 is built from 14 residues. The V gene's germline CDR1 is SGHDN and CDR2 FVKESK. Here the CDR3 reads CASSQVEGTDTQYF. The CDR3 region has the DNA TGTGCCAGCAGCCAAGTAGAGGGCACAGATACGCAGTATTTT.

This clonotype showed up just a few times. The chain joins TRBV20-1 to TRBJ1-5; 8 bases fit TRBD1. Per the germline V gene, CDR1 is DFQATT and CDR2 is SNEGSKA (reference sequence). Losses at the gene ends were 5 bases for V and 9 bases for J; bases not matched to a gene: 15. This CDR3 contains 15 residues. The CDR3 spells CSAPTGEGGFWPQHF. DNA for the CDR3: TGCAGTGCTCCGACAGGGGAGGGAGGATTTTGGCCCCAGCATTTT.

This clonotype was seen a few times. CDR3 nucleotides: TGTGCCAGCAGCGGGACAGGGCCCAACACCGGGGAGCTGTTTTTT. Translated, it gives CASSGTGPNTGELFF. This chain connects TRBV5-6 to TRBJ2-2; 9 nucleotides align to TRBD1. V gave up 4 bases and J gave up 2 bases; unmatched junction bases: 3. The germline V gene encodes CDR1 SGHDT and CDR2 YYEEEE. The CDR3 runs 15 residues.

This clonotype was observed a few times. The chain employs TRBV27 and TRBJ2-1; TRBD2 matches at 10 bases. Germline V gene lookup returns CDR1 MNHEY and CDR2 SMNVEV (reference sequence). V gave up 4 bases and J gave up 5 bases; unmatched junction bases: 2. The CDR3 is made up of 14 amino acids. The CDR3 DNA is TGTGCCAGCAGTTCCCTAGCGGGGGACAATGAGCAGTTCTTC. The encoded protein is CASSSLAGDNEQFF.

This clonotype has more than one count but fewer than ten. The genes are TRBV15 and TRBJ2-3; TRBD1 matches at 10 bases. This CDR3 contains 15 residues. With V trimmed by 3 bases and J by 4 bases, 4 bases remained unmatched. Germline V gene lookup returns CDR1 LNHNV and CDR2 YYDKDF (reference sequence). The CDR3, as DNA: TGTGCCACCAGCAGCCCCGGGACAGGGGCAGATACGCAGTATTTT. Amino acid sequence: CATSSPGTGADTQYF.

This clonotype was seen at least ten times. The V and J genes are TRBV7-3 and TRBJ1-1; 7 nucleotides agree with TRBD1. Looked up from germline, CDR1 is SGHTA and CDR2 is FQGTGA. The CDR3 runs to 13 residues. V gave up 5 bases and J gave up 5 bases; unmatched junction bases: 5. The CDR3 sequence: CASSERQGTEAFF. CDR3 DNA sequence: TGTGCCAGCAGCGAGAGACAGGGAACTGAAGCTTTCTTT.

The V and J genes are TRBV3-1 and TRBJ2-2; perhaps D is TRBD1 or TRBD2 (7 bases each). The CDR3 has 16 residues. Per germline, CDR1 LGHDT and CDR2 YNNKEL (reference sequence). The V and J ends lost 4 bases and 4 bases respectively, with 16 bases between them. CDR3 region: CASSPPAGGATGELFF. CDR3 coding DNA: TGTGCCAGCAGCCCCCCGGCAGGGGGGGCCACCGGGGAGCTGTTTTTT.

V gene TRBV29-1 combines with J gene TRBJ1-5; D perhaps matches TRBD1 (5 bases). The CDR3 has 13 amino acids. V lost 4 bases and J lost 6, with 13 bases in between. CDR1 is SQVTM, CDR2 ANQGSEA, per germline. The CDR3 DNA sequence: TGCAGCGTTGCTGGGGGGATTAGTCAGCCCCAGCATTTT. Its translation: CSVAGGISQPQHF.

The chain uses TRBV27 and TRBJ1-2; 7 nucleotides match TRBD1. Looked up from germline, CDR1 is MNHEY and CDR2 is SMNVEV (reference sequence). Germline trimming cut 0 bases from V and 5 bases from J; bases unmatched to any gene: 6. This CDR3 has 15 residues. The CDR3 DNA reads as TGTGCCAGCAGTTTATCGGGGACAGCCCGATATGGCTACACCTTC. It specifies CASSLSGTARYGYTF.

The J gene is TRBJ2-7, the V gene TRBV9; D gene ambiguous. Trimming took 0 bases from V and 5 from J, leaving 3 bases between them. This CDR3 comprises 11 residues. The germline gives CDR1 SGDLS, CDR2 YYNGEE. The CDR3: CASSVDHEQYF. The CDR3 DNA reads TGTGCCAGCAGCGTAGACCACGAGCAGTACTTC.